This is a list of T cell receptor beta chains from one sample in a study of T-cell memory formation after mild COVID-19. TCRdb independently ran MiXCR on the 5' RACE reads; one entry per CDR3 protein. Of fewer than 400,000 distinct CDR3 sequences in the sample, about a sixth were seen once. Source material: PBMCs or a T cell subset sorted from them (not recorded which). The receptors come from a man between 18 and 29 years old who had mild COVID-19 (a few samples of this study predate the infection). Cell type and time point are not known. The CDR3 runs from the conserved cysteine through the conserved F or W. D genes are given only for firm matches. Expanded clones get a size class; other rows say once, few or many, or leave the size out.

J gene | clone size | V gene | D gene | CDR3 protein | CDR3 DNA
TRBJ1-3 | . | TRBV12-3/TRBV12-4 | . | CASSSPRESGNTIYF | TGTGCCAGCAGTTCTCCCAGGGAGTCTGGAAACACCATATATTTT
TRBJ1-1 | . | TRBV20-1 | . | CSARDWRVLNTEAFF | TGCAGTGCTAGAGATTGGCGGGTTCTGAACACTGAAGCTTTCTTT
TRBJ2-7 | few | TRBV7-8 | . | CASSLSWGPAYEQYF | TGTGCCAGCAGCTTATCGTGGGGACCGGCCTACGAGCAGTACTTC
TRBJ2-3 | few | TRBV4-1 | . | CASSPRGVLGSDTQYF | TGCGCCAGCAGCCCCCGAGGAGTCCTAGGGTCAGATACGCAGTATTTT
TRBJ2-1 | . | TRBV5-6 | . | CASSSWKGEQFF | TGTGCCAGCAGCTCGTGGAAGGGCGAGCAGTTCTTC
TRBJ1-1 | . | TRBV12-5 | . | CASGLDSYPWNTEAFF | TGTGCTAGTGGTTTGGACTCTTATCCGTGGAACACTGAAGCTTTCTTT
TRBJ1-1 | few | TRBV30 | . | CAGEATVTGSTEAFF | TGTGCCGGAGAGGCCACCGTAACGGGCAGCACTGAAGCTTTCTTT
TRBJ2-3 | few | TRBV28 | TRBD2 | CASLFGGANTQYF | TGTGCCAGTCTCTTCGGGGGGGCCAATACGCAGTATTTT
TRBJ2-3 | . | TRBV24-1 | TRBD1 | CATSDRTGGGTDTQYF | TGTGCCACCAGTGACCGGACAGGGGGCGGCACAGATACGCAGTATTTT
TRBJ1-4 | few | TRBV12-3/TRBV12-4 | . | CASSFTQGLVHEKLFF | TGTGCCAGCAGTTTCACGCAGGGCTTGGTTCATGAAAAACTGTTTTTT
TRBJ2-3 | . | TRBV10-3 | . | CAIASDPSTDTQYF | TGTGCCATTGCTAGCGACCCTAGCACAGATACGCAGTATTTT
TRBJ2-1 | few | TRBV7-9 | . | CASSFSGARGEQFF | TGTGCCAGCAGCTTTTCTGGAGCCCGGGGTGAGCAGTTCTTC
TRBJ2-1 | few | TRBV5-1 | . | CASMRPGGPSEQFF | TGCGCCAGCATGCGCCCGGGGGGCCCTTCTGAGCAGTTCTTC
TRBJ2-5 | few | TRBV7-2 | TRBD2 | CASNPAGEETQYF | TGTGCCAGCAATCCAGCGGGGGAGGAGACCCAGTACTTC
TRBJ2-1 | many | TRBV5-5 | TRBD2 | CASRRPGTSGGNEQFF | TGTGCCAGCAGGAGACCCGGGACTAGCGGGGGAAATGAGCAGTTCTTC
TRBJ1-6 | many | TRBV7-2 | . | CASSLSRFNSPLHF | TGTGCCAGCAGCTTGTCCAGATTTAATTCACCCCTCCACTTT